This T cell receptor beta chain was identified during a study of T cells in Graves' hyperthyroidism and ophthalmopathy. Study observations and caveats: Patients with ophthalmopathy were separated from those with stable hyperthyroidism by a 13 V-J model.

The blood sample dates from first hyperthyroidism diagnosis, preceding any ophthalmopathy symptoms. This clonotype was detected only a few times. Its antigen is unidentified. Germline assignment: CDR1 DFQATT and CDR2 SNEGSKA (reference sequence). Between the trimmed V and J ends, which lost 5 bases and 4 bases, there was a span of 15 bases. The CDR3 has 13 residues. Amplification targeted TCR beta CDR3 regions from RNA transcripts. The TCR CDR3 was amplified in a first-round RT-PCR using the HTBI primer set. MiXCR, run by TCRdb on the multiplex PCR reads, gives a single entry per CDR3 protein. The sample holds roughly 260,000 distinct CDR3 sequences, approximately 14% seen once.

V is TRBV20-1 and J is TRBJ2-7; D might be TRBD2 (6 bases). The source material was blood. The clonotype originates from a woman aged 40 to 50 with Graves' hyperthyroidism that later progressed to Graves' ophthalmopathy. The CDR3 nucleotides are TGCAGTGCTCAATCGGGACTCCTTTACGAGCAGTACTTC. Translated: CSAQSGLLYEQYF.